The 14 T cell receptor beta chains given below trace back to one sample, sequenced in a study of cytomegalovirus exposure and HLA in healthy donors. Assay: immunoSEQ multiplex PCR; the TCRdb copy retains only in-frame clones and omits some. The sample has about 110,000 clones, around nine tenths seen once. The sequenced material came from PBMCs. All receptors derive from a woman aged 30 to 39 in good health and CMV-seropositive.

The chain joins TRBV7-8 to TRBJ2-5, with 9 bases that match TRBD1. The CDR3 is 12 residues long. J lost 5 bases, V lost 5 bases, and 0 bases had no gene match. Per germline, CDR1 SGHVS and CDR2 FQNEAQ. The CDR3 nucleotides read TGTGCCAGCAGCGGACAGGGGGAGACCCAGTACTTC. Translation: CASSGQGETQYF.

The V call is TRBV9, the J call TRBJ2-5, with a tentative D call TRBD2 (5 bases). The CDR3 is made up of 14 amino acids. V was clipped by 5 bases and J by 0 bases, with 11 bases between them. CDR1 is SGDLS, CDR2 YYNGEE, per germline. The CDR3 protein is CASREDGYQETQYF. For the CDR3, the DNA is TGTGCCAGCAGGGAGGACGGCTACCAAGAGACCCAGTACTTC.

The V and J genes are TRBV29-1 and TRBJ2-6, with D possibly TRBD1 on 5 matching bases. The V and J ends lost 6 bases and 4 bases respectively, with 7 bases between them. The CDR3 totals 12 residues. Looked up from germline, CDR1 is SQVTM and CDR2 is ANQGSEA. DNA for the CDR3: TGCAGCGTCAGGGCCGGGGCCAACGTCCTGACTTTC. Translation: CSVRAGANVLTF.

The rearrangement joins TRBV7-2 to TRBJ1-2, with 8 positions matching TRBD1. Germline lookup yields CDR1 SGHTA and CDR2 FQGNSA. The CDR3 contains 15 residues. V was clipped by 5 bases and J by 2 bases; unmatched bases: 7. The CDR3, as DNA: TGTGCCAGCAGCCGACGGACAGGGAACAACTATGGCTACACCTTC. It encodes CASSRRTGNNYGYTF.

The rearrangement uses TRBV19 and TRBJ2-7; 7 bases fit TRBD1. The V gene's germline CDR1 is LNHDA and CDR2 SQIVND (reference sequence). V lost 4 bases, J lost 4 bases, and 10 bases stayed unmatched. This CDR3 spans 15 amino acids. The CDR3 protein is CASSTDRDPPYEQYF. DNA of the CDR3: TGTGCCAGTAGTACTGACAGGGACCCCCCTTACGAGCAGTACTTC.

This clone has a single count. The chain recombines TRBV11-2 with TRBJ1-5; weak D call: TRBD1 (5 bases). This CDR3 has 16 amino acids. The germline V and J ends were trimmed by 6 bases and 5 bases, with 20 bases remaining between them. Germline loops: CDR1 SGHAT, CDR2 FQNNGV. The CDR3 loop is CASSPGSGGVDQPQHF. The CDR3 nucleotides are TGTGCCAGCAGTCCCGGCTCAGGAGGGGTGGATCAGCCCCAGCATTTT. Together with reference TRBV11-2 and TRBJ1-5, the CDR3 gives the full variable domain: EAGVAQSPRYKIIEKRQSVAFWCNPISGHATLYWYQQILGQGPKLLIQFQNNGVVDDSQLPKDRFSAERLKGVDSTLKIQPAKLEDSAVYLCASSPGSGGVDQPQHFGDGTRLSIL.

In this sample, this clone turned up a few times. CDR3 residues: CASSPPYGNQPQHF. The CDR3 DNA reads as TGTGCCAGCAGTCCCCCGTACGGGAATCAGCCCCAGCATTTT. The chain couples TRBV28 to TRBJ1-5; D uncertain. The CDR3 is 14 amino acids. V was cut by 5 bases and J by 4 bases, with 12 bases left in between. Germline CDR1 reads MDHEN; CDR2 reads SYDVKM. Full variable domain (rest looked up from reference TRBV28 and TRBJ1-5): DVKVTQSSRYLVKRTGEKVFLECVQDMDHENMFWYRQDPGLGLRLIYFSYDVKMKEKGDIPEGYSVSREKKERFSLILESASTNQTSMYLCASSPPYGNQPQHFGDGTRLSIL.

In the case of this clone: At one end, the junction sequence differs from germline, possibly due to a read error. CDR3 sequence: CASSSIAMTDTQYF. In DNA form, the CDR3 reads TGCGCCAGCAGCTCGATTGCGATGACAGACACGCAGTATTTT. V usage is TRBV5-1 and J usage is TRBJ2-3, with D possibly TRBD1 on 5 matching bases. The CDR3 has 14 amino acids. Germline CDR1 reads SGHRS; CDR2 reads YFSETQ. The whole variable domain, filled in from reference TRBV5-1 and TRBJ2-3, reads KAGVTQTPRYLIKTRGQQVTLSCSPISGHRSVSWYQQTPGQGLQFLFEYFSETQRNKGNFPGRFSGRQFSNSRSEMNVSTLELGDSALYLCASSSIAMTDTQYFGPGTRLTVL.

The chain links TRBV6-1 to TRBJ1-2; D is undetermined. Trimming shortened V by 2 bases and J by 4 bases, and 8 bases separated the two germline ends. From germline, CDR1 is MNHNS and CDR2 SASEGT. The CDR3 loop spans 13 amino acids. The CDR3 DNA is TGTGCCAGCAGTGAACGAGTTATCTATGGCTACACCTTC. The encoded protein is CASSERVIYGYTF.

This clone was seen only once. The V gene is TRBV13, the J gene TRBJ2-1; 8 nucleotides line up with TRBD2. The CDR3 has 12 residues. Germline trimming cut 3 bases from V and 10 bases from J; bases unmatched to any gene: 2. The germline V gene encodes CDR1 PRHDT and CDR2 FYEKMQ (reference sequence). The CDR3 DNA reads TGTGCCAGCAGCTTGGGACTAGTGGAGCAGTTCTTC. This sequence encodes CASSLGLVEQFF.

Concerning this clone: The sample contains more than one DNA sequence encoding this CDR3. V gene TRBV5-1 combines with J gene TRBJ2-5; TRBD2 matches 8 bases. The CDR3 length is 14 residues. The trim removed 4 bases at V and 5 bases at J, leaving 7 bases unmatched. Germline CDR1 SGHRS, CDR2 YFSETQ. CDR3 in DNA: TGCGCCAGCAGCCCGGGGGGGGCCCTTGAGACCCAGTACTTC. Its translation: CASSPGGALETQYF.

The CDR3 sequence: CASSLQLLGGSTTGELFF. The CDR3 bases are TGCGCCAGCAGCTTACAACTTTTGGGCGGGAGCACCACCGGGGAGCTGTTTTTT. The chain joins TRBV5-1 to TRBJ2-2, with 7 bases identical to TRBD2. The CDR3 is made up of 18 amino acids. V dropped 2 bases and J dropped 4; count of bases not matched to a gene: 14. The germline CDR1 and CDR2 sequences are SGHRS and YFSETQ.

This chain connects TRBV7-6 to TRBJ2-7; D ambiguous. The germline V gene encodes CDR1 SGHVS and CDR2 FNYEAQ. The V end was cut by 2 bases, the J end by 0 bases, with 11 bases between. CDR3 length: 15 amino acids. The chain's CDR3 is CASSLYGASSYEQYF. CDR3 nucleotides: TGTGCCAGCAGCTTATACGGCGCTAGCTCCTACGAGCAGTACTTC.

The CDR3 loop reads CAWSAFGGSNEKLFF. CDR3 coding DNA: TGTGCCTGGAGTGCCTTTGGGGGGAGTAATGAAAAACTGTTTTTT. V is TRBV30 and J is TRBJ1-4, with D possibly matching TRBD1 (5 bases). The CDR3 loop spans 15 amino acids. CDR1 is GTSNPN, CDR2 SVGIG, per germline (reference sequence). V dropped 1 base and J dropped 4 bases, with 13 bases sitting between them.